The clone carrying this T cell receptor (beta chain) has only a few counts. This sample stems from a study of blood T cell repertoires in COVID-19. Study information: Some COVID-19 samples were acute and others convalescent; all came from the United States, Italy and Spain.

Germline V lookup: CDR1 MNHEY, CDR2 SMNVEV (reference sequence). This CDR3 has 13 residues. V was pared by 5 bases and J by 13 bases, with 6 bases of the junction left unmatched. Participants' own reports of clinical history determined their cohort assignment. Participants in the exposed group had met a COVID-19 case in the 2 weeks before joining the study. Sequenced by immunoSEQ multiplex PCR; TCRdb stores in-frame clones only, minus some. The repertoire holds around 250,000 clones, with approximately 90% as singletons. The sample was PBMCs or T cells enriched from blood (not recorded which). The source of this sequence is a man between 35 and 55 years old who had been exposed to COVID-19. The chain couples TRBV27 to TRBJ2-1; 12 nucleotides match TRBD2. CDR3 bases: TGTGCCAGCAGTCCCTCAGGACTAGCGGGACAGTTCTTC. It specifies CASSPSGLAGQFF.